This T cell receptor (beta chain) was observed in a study of CD8 T cells in Susac syndrome. General study points: The CD4+ T cell repertoires from Susac syndrome exhibited no clonal expansion.

RNA amounts of roughly 0.5 to 1 ug underwent reverse transcription with random hexamers. Coverage of TCR beta CDR3 amplification by immunoSEQ multiplex PCR extended to 54 Vbeta and 13 Jbeta. Via MiXCR, TCRdb re-called the immunoSEQ multiplex PCR reads, giving one row per CDR3 protein. Counted here are about 170,000 distinct CDR3 sequences, roughly 95% occurring once; the ten biggest clones make up 0.095% to 0.15%. With respect to this clonotype: Its target is unknown.

Sequencing of TCR beta was performed on blood CD8+ T cells and on blood CD4+ T cells. TEMRA cells were FACS-enriched, and CD8+ and CD4+ T cells were isolated negatively. Germline V gene sequence: CDR1 SGHNT, CDR2 YYREEE (reference sequence). Losses at the gene ends were 0 bases for V and 1 base for J; bases not matched to a gene: 3. The CDR3 has 16 residues. The rearrangement joins TRBV5-4 to TRBJ2-7, with 11 bases lining up with TRBD2. This TCR derives from a human donor with Susac syndrome. Sequencing was performed on CD4+ T cells from PBMCs. The CDR3 coding sequence is TGTGCCAGCAGCTTGGATAGCGGGAGGGTGTCCTACGAGCAGTACTTC. It is translated as CASSLDSGRVSYEQYF. The full variable domain, rest sourced from reference TRBV5-4 and TRBJ2-7, is ETGVTQSPTHLIKTRGQQVTLRCSSQSGHNTVSWYQQALGQGPQFIFQYYREEENGRGNFPPRFSGLQFPNYSSELNVNALELDDSALYLCASSLDSGRVSYEQYFGPGTRLTVT.